A single sample is the source of the 13 T cell receptor beta chains below, sequenced in a study of cytomegalovirus exposure and HLA in healthy donors. The method was immunoSEQ multiplex PCR; TCRdb's version includes in-frame clones alone and lacks a portion of them. The top ten clones hold roughly 7% of a sample with some 200,000 clones, roughly nine tenths of them seen once. Sequenced: PBMCs. The receptors shown here come from a young man in good health and CMV-seropositive.

The chain joins TRBV6-6 to TRBJ2-7; D is possibly TRBD2 (6 bases). Germline assignment: CDR1 MNHNY and CDR2 SVGAGI (reference sequence). The CDR3 is 15 residues long. Deletions cut 7 bases from V and 2 bases from J, with 18 bases between. Here the CDR3 reads CASTPTEGVAYEQYF. In DNA form, the CDR3 reads TGTGCCAGCACCCCTACGGAGGGCGTCGCCTACGAGCAGTACTTC.

The chain is built from TRBV5-1 and TRBJ2-2; D remains ambiguous. This CDR3 contains 13 residues. Per germline, CDR1 SGHRS and CDR2 YFSETQ. V lost 4 bases and J 6 bases, leaving 10 bases between the germline ends. CDR3 amino acids: CASSPSNPGELFF. CDR3 sequence (DNA): TGCGCCAGCAGCCCCAGTAACCCCGGGGAGCTGTTTTTT. Together with reference TRBV5-1 and TRBJ2-2, the CDR3 gives the full variable domain: KAGVTQTPRYLIKTRGQQVTLSCSPISGHRSVSWYQQTPGQGLQFLFEYFSETQRNKGNFPGRFSGRQFSNSRSEMNVSTLELGDSALYLCASSPSNPGELFFGEGSRLTVL.

The chain recombines TRBV4-1 with TRBJ2-1, with 11 nucleotides matching TRBD2. V trimming: 0 bases; J trimming: 5 bases; junction bases outside the gene matches: 6. The CDR3 covers 17 residues. Germline CDR1 and CDR2: MGHRA and YSYEKL. CDR3 sequence reads: CASSQEGTSGANNEQFF. CDR3 DNA sequence: TGCGCCAGCAGCCAAGAGGGGACTAGCGGAGCGAACAATGAGCAGTTCTTC.

This sequence joins TRBV5-6 and TRBJ1-1; no firm D call. Per germline, CDR1 SGHDT and CDR2 YYEEEE. This CDR3 comprises 14 residues. Trimming removed 0 bases from V and 1 base from J, with 7 bases in between. The CDR3 spells CASSLAGENTEAFF. The CDR3 DNA reads as TGTGCCAGCAGCTTGGCAGGAGAGAACACTGAAGCTTTCTTT.

This clone was counted only a few times. The V gene is TRBV4-1, the J gene TRBJ1-6, with D unresolved. Between the trimmed V and J ends, which lost 1 base and 10 bases, there was a span of 20 bases. This CDR3 spans 17 amino acids. In germline, CDR1 is MGHRA, CDR2 YSYEKL. CDR3 residues: CASSQGPLLGSGSPLHF. Written as DNA, the CDR3 is TGCGCCAGCAGCCAAGGGCCCCTCTTGGGGAGTGGGTCACCCCTCCACTTT.

V is TRBV4-1 and J is TRBJ2-6; TRBD1 agrees at 9 bases. This CDR3 has 17 amino acids. Losses at the gene ends were 0 bases for V and 2 bases for J; bases not matched to a gene: 2. Germline V gene lookup returns CDR1 MGHRA and CDR2 YSYEKL. The CDR3 loop is CASSQEYRGPGANVLTF. CDR3 sequence (DNA): TGCGCCAGCAGCCAAGAATACAGGGGGCCTGGGGCCAACGTCCTGACTTTC.

V usage is TRBV7-6 and J usage is TRBJ2-2; 8 positions agree with TRBD2. Germline CDR1 SGHVS, CDR2 FNYEAQ. The length of the CDR3 is 14 residues. V was clipped by 7 bases and J by 6 bases; unmatched bases: 7. The CDR3 DNA sequence: TGTGCCAGCACCGGGACTAGTGAGGCCGGGGAGCTGTTTTTT. Translating gives CASTGTSEAGELFF.

The chain uses TRBV19 and TRBJ2-7; the D is unclear. The germline V gene encodes CDR1 LNHDA and CDR2 SQIVND (reference sequence). The CDR3 spans 11 residues. Trimming removed 7 bases from V and 1 base from J, with 5 bases in between. The CDR3 nucleotides read TGTGCCAGTAAAGGATCCTACGAGCAGTACTTC. Its translation is CASKGSYEQYF.

The rearrangement uses TRBV7-6 and TRBJ2-7; 16 bases match TRBD2. The germline CDR1 and CDR2 sequences are SGHVS and FNYEAQ. V dropped 5 bases and J dropped 4; count of bases not matched to a gene: 2. CDR3 length equals 15 residues. The CDR3 region is CASSPGLAGGYEQYF. The CDR3 region has the DNA TGTGCCAGCAGCCCGGGACTAGCGGGAGGGTACGAGCAGTACTTC.

The chain is built from TRBV2 and TRBJ1-4; D remains ambiguous. The V gene's germline CDR1 is SNHLY and CDR2 FYNNEI. V lost 2 bases and J 10 bases, leaving 2 bases between the germline ends. The CDR3 consists of 10 residues. The CDR3 here is CASSERKLFF. The CDR3 bases are TGTGCCAGCAGTGAACGAAAACTGTTTTTT.

The J gene is TRBJ1-3, the V gene TRBV9, with D possibly being TRBD1 (6 bases). Germline CDR1 is SGDLS and CDR2 is YYNGEE. Trimming shortened V by 3 bases and J by 1 base, and 17 bases separated the two germline ends. This CDR3 comprises 17 residues. The CDR3 DNA reads TGTGCCAGCAGCGCTACCGACAGGACCTGGTCTGGAAACACCATATATTTT. Its translation: CASSATDRTWSGNTIYF.

V and J are TRBV18 and TRBJ1-5, with 12 bases aligning to TRBD1. This CDR3 is built from 17 residues. With V trimmed by 3 bases and J by 0 bases, 3 bases remained unmatched. Germline V gene data show CDR1 as KGHSH and CDR2 as LQKENI. The CDR3 region is CASSPGQGAASNQPQHF. The CDR3 nucleotides are TGTGCCAGCTCACCGGGACAGGGGGCCGCTAGCAATCAGCCCCAGCATTTT.

The genes are TRBV5-1 and TRBJ2-7; TRBD1 might be the D (5 bases). The germline CDR1 and CDR2 sequences are SGHRS and YFSETQ. The CDR3 is 16 residues long. Trimming removed 0 bases from V and 0 bases from J, with 13 bases in between. The CDR3 nucleotides read TGCGCCAGCAGCTTGGTGGCAGGGCTAAGCTCCTACGAGCAGTACTTC. This gives the protein CASSLVAGLSSYEQYF. Variable domain in full (rest from reference TRBV5-1 and TRBJ2-7): KAGVTQTPRYLIKTRGQQVTLSCSPISGHRSVSWYQQTPGQGLQFLFEYFSETQRNKGNFPGRFSGRQFSNSRSEMNVSTLELGDSALYLCASSLVAGLSSYEQYFGPGTRLTVT.